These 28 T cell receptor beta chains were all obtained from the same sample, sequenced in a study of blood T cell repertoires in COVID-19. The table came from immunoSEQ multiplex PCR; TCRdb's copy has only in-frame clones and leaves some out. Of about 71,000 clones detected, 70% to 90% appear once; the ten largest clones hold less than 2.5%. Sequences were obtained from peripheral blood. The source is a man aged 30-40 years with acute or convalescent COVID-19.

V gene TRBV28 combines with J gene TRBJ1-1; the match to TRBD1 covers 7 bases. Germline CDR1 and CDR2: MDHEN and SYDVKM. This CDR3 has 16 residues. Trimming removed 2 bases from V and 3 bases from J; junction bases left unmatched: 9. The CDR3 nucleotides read TGTGCCAGCAGTTTAAGTAAGGGGGCTGGGGACACTGAAGCTTTCTTT. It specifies CASSLSKGAGDTEAFF.

This CDR3 is CASSPPSGSADTQYF. The CDR3 DNA reads TGTGCCAGCAGCCCTCCTAGCGGGAGTGCAGATACGCAGTATTTT. This chain connects TRBV7-9 to TRBJ2-3; 10 bases are a match to TRBD2. Trimming at V came to 5 bases and at J to 4 bases, leaving 6 bases not matched to a gene. There are 15 residues in the CDR3. The germline gives CDR1 SEHNR, CDR2 FQNEAQ (reference sequence).

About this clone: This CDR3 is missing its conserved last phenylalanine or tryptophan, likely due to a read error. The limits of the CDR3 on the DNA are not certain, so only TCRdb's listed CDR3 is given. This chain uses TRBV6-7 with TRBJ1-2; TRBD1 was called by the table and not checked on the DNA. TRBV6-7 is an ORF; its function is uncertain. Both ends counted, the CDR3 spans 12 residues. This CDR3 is CASSYPGTGGAS.

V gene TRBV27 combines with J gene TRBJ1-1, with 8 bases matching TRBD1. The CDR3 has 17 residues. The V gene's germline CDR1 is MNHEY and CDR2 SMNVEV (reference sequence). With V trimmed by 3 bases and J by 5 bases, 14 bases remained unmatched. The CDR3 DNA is TGTGCCAGCAGTTTCCGGGACGCGTCAGGGGGCTTGACTGAAGCTTTCTTT. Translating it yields CASSFRDASGGLTEAFF.

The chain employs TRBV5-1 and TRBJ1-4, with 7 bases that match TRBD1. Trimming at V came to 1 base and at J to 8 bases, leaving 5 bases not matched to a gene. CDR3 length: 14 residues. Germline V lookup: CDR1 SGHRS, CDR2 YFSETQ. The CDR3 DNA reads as TGCGCCAGCAGCTTGACAGGGGTAGAAGAAAAACTGTTTTTT. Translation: CASSLTGVEEKLFF.

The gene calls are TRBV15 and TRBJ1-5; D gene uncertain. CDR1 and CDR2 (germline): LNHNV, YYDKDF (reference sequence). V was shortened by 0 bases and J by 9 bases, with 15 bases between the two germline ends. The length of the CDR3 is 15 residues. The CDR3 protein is CATSRDGQAVGPQHF. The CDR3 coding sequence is TGTGCCACCAGCAGAGATGGTCAGGCCGTGGGGCCCCAGCATTTT.

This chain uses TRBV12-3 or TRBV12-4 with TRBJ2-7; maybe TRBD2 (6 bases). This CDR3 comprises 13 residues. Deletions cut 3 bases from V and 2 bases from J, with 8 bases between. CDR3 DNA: TGTGCCAGCAGTTTGGAGGGGACCTACGAGCAGTACTTC. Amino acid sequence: CASSLEGTYEQYF.

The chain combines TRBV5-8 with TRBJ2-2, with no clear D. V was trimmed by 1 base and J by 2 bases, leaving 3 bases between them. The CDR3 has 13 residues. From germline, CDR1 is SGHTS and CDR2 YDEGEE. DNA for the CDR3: TGTGCCAGCAGCTTGTATAACACCGGGGAGCTGTTTTTT. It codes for CASSLYNTGELFF. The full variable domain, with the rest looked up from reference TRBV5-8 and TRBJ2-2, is EAGVTQSPTHLIKTRGQQATLRCSPISGHTSVYWYQQALGLGLQFLLWYDEGEERNRGNFPPRFSGRQFPNYSSELNVNALELEDSALYLCASSLYNTGELFFGEGSRLTVL.

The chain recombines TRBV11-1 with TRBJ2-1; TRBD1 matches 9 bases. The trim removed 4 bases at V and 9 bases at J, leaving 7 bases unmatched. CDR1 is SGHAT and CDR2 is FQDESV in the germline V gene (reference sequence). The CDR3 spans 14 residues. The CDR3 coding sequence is TGTGCCAGCAGCTCGACAGGGGGGGCGGGTGAGCAGTTCTTC. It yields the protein CASSSTGGAGEQFF.

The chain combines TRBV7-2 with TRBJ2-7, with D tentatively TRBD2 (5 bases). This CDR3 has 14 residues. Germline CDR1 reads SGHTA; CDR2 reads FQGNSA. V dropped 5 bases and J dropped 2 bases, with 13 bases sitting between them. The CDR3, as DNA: TGTGCCAGCAGCCTGCAGGACGGGACCTACGAGCAGTACTTC. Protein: CASSLQDGTYEQYF. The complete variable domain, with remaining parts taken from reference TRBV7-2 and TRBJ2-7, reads GAGVSQSPSNKVTEKGKDVELRCDPISGHTALYWYRQSLGQGLEFLIYFQGNSAPDKSGLPSDRFSAERTGGSVSTLTIQRTQQEDSAVYLCASSLQDGTYEQYFGPGTRLTVT.

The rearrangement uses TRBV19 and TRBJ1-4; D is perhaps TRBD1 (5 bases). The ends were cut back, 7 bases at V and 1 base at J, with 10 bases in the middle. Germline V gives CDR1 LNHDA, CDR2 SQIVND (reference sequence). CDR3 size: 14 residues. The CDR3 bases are TGTGCCAGTACCAGGGATGGAACTAATGAAAAACTGTTTTTT. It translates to CASTRDGTNEKLFF.

In nucleotides, the CDR3 is TGCGCCAGCAGCTTGGGCCCGGGGTGGTTCTCGAGAGATACGCAGTATTTT. Protein sequence: CASSLGPGWFSRDTQYF. The chain recombines TRBV5-1 with TRBJ2-3; perhaps TRBD2 as D (5 bases). Trimming stripped 0 bases from V and 5 bases from J, with 19 bases between. Germline CDR1 reads SGHRS; CDR2 reads YFSETQ. The CDR3 runs to 17 residues.

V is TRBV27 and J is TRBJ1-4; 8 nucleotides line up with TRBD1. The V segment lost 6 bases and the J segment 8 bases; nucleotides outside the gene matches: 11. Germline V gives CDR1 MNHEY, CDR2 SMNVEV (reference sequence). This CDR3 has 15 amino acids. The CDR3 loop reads CASRSRTGMEEKLFF. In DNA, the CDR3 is TGTGCCAGCAGGTCACGGACAGGGATGGAGGAAAAACTGTTTTTT.

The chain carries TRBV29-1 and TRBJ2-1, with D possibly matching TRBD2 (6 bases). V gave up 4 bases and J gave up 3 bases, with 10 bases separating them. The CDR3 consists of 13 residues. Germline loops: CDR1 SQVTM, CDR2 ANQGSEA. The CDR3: CSVARDFYNEQFF. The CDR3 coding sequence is TGCAGCGTTGCCCGGGACTTCTACAATGAGCAGTTCTTC.

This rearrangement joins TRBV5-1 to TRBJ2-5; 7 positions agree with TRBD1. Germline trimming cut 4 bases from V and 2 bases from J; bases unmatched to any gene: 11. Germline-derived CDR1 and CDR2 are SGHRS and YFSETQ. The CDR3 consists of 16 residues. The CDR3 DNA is TGCGCCAGCAGCCATACCCGGACAGGTGATCAAGAGACCCAGTACTTC. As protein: CASSHTRTGDQETQYF.

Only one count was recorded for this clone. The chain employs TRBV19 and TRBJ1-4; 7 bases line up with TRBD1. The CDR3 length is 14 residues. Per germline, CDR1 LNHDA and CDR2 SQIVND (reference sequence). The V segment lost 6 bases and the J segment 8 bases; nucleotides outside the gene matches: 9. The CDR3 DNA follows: TGTGCCAGTAGCAAAAGACAGGGAGCGGAAAAACTGTTTTTT. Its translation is CASSKRQGAEKLFF.

DNA of the CDR3: TGTGCCAGCAGTGTAAGCAATCAGCCCCAGCATTTT. Translated: CASSVSNQPQHF. This chain joins TRBV2 and TRBJ1-5; D unclear. This CDR3 contains 12 residues. V was pared by 4 bases and J by 1 base, with 2 bases between. Looked up from germline, CDR1 is SNHLY and CDR2 is FYNNEI.

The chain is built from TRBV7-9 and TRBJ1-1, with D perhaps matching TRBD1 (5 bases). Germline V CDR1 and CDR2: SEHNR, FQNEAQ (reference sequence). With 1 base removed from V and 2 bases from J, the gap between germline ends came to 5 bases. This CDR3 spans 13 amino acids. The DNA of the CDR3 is TGTGCCAGCAGCTTAGGGACAAACACTGAAGCTTTCTTT. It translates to CASSLGTNTEAFF.

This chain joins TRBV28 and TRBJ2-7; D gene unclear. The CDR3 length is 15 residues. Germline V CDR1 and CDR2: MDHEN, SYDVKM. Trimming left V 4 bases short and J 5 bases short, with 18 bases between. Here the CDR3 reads CASSSPLSSANEQYV. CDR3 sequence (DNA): TGTGCCAGCAGTTCTCCACTTAGCAGTGCGAACGAGCAGTACGTC.

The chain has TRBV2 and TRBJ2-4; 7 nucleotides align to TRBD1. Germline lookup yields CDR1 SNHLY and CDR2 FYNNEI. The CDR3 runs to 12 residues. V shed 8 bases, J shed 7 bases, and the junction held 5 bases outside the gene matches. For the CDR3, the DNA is TGTGCCAGCCTGGGACAGACGAACATTCAGTACTTC. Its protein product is CASLGQTNIQYF.

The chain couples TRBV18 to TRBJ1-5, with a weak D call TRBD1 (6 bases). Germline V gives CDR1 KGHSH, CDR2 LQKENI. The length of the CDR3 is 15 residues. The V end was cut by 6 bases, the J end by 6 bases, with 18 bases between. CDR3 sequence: CASSQQGASGQPQHF. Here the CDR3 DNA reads TGTGCCAGCTCGCAACAGGGCGCCAGTGGTCAGCCCCAGCATTTT.

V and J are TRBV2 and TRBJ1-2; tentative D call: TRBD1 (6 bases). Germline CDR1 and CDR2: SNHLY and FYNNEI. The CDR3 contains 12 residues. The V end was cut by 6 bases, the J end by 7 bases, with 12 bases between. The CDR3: CASRGGGFGYTF. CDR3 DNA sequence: TGTGCCAGCAGAGGCGGGGGCTTTGGCTACACCTTC.

The CDR3 region is CASSGTLYEQYF. The CDR3 nucleotides read TGTGCCAGCTCCGGGACTTTATACGAGCAGTACTTC. This chain uses TRBV18 with TRBJ2-7; D may be TRBD2 (6 bases). CDR1 is KGHSH and CDR2 is LQKENI in the germline V gene. This CDR3 region has 12 residues. V was shortened by 6 bases and J by 4 bases, with 10 bases between the two germline ends.

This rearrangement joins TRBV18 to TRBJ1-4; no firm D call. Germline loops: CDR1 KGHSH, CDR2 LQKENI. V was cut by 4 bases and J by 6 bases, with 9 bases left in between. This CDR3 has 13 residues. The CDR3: CASSQRSDEKLFF. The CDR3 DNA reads TGTGCCAGCTCACAGAGGTCAGATGAAAAACTGTTTTTT. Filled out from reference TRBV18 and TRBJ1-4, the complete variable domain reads NAGVMQNPRHLVRRRGQEARLRCSPMKGHSHVYWYRQLPEEGLKFMVYLQKENIIDESGMPKERFSAEFPKEGPSILRIQQVVRGDSAAYFCASSQRSDEKLFFGSGTQLSVL.

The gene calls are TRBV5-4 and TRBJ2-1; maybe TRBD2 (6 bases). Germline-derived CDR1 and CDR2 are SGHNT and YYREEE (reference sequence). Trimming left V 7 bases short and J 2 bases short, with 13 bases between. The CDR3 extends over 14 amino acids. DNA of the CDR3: TGTGCCAGCTGGACTAACCCAACCTACAATGAGCAGTTCTTC. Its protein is CASWTNPTYNEQFF.

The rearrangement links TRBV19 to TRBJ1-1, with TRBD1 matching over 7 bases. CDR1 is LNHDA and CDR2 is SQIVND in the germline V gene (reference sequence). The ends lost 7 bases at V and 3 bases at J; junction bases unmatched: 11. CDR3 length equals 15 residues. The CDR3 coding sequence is TGTGCCAGTATCCACTTTCAGGGGGTTTACACTGAAGCTTTCTTT. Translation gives CASIHFQGVYTEAFF. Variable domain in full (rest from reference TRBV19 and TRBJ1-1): DGGITQSPKYLFRKEGQNVTLSCEQNLNHDAMYWYRQDPGQGLRLIYYSQIVNDFQKGDIAEGYSVSREKKESFPLTVTSAQKNPTAFYLCASIHFQGVYTEAFFGQGTRLTVV.

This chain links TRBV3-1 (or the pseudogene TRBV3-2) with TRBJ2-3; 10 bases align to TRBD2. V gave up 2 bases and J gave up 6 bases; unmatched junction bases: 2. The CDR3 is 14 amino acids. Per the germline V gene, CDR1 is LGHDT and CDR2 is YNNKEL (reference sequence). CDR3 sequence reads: CASSQTSGKDTQYF. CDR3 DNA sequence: TGTGCCAGCAGCCAAACTAGCGGGAAGGATACGCAGTATTTT.

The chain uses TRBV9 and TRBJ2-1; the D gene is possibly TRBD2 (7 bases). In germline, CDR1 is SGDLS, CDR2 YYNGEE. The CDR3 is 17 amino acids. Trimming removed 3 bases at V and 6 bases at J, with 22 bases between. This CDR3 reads CASSGARGEGRGNEQFF. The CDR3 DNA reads TGTGCCAGCAGCGGAGCTAGGGGGGAGGGCCGGGGCAATGAGCAGTTCTTC.